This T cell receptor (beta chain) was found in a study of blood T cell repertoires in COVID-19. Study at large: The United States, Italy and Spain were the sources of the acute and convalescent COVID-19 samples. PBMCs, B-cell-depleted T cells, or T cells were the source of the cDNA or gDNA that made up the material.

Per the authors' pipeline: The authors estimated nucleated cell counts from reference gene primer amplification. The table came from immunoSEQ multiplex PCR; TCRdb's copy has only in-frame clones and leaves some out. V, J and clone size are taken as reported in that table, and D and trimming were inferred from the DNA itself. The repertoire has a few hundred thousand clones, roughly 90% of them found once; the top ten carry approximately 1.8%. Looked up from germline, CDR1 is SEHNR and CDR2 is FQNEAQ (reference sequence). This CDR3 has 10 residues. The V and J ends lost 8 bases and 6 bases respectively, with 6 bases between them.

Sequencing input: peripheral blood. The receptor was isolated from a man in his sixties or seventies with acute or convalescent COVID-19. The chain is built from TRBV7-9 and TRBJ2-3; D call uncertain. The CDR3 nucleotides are TGTGCCAGCTCCGGGGATACGCAGTATTTT. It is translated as CASSGDTQYF.